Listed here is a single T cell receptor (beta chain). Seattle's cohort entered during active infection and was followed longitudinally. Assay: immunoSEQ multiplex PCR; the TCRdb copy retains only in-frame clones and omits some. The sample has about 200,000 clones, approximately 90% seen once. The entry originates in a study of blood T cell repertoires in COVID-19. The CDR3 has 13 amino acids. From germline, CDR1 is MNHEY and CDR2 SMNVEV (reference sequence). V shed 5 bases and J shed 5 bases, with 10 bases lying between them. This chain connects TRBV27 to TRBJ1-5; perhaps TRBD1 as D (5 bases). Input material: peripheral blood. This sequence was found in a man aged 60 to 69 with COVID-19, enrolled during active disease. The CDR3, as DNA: TGTGCCAGCAGTCCCGCCAGGGATCAGCCCCAGCATTTT. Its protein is CASSPARDQPQHF.